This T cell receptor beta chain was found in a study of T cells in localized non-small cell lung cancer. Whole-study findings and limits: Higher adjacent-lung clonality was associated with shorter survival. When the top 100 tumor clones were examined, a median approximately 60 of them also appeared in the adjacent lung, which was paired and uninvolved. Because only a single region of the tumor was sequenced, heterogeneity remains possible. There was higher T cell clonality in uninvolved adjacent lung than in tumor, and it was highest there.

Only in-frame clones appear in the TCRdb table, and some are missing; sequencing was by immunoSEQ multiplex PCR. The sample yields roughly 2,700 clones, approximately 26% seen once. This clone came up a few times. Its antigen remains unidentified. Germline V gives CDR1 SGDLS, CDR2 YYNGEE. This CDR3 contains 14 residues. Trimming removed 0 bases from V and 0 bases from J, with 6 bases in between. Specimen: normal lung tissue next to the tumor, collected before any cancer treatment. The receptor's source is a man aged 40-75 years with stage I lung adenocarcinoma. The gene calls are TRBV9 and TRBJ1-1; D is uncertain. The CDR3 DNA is TGTGCCAGCAGCGTAGTTACGATGAACACTGAAGCTTTCTTT. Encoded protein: CASSVVTMNTEAFF.